This TCR beta chain comes out of a study of blood T cell repertoires in COVID-19. The CDR3 length is 14 residues. V was cut by 2 bases and J by 3 bases, with 10 bases left in between. The germline gives CDR1 MNHEY, CDR2 SMNVEV (reference sequence). Cohort assignment relied on participant-reported clinical history. The method was immunoSEQ multiplex PCR; TCRdb's version includes in-frame clones alone and lacks a portion of them. The sample holds a few hundred thousand clones, about nine tenths seen once. The TCR comes from a woman aged 30 to 39 who had been exposed to COVID-19. J is TRBJ1-1 and V is TRBV27; perhaps TRBD1 as D (5 bases). Sequenced material: PBMCs or T cells enriched from blood (not recorded which). CDR3 protein: CASSLNRRDTEAFF. As DNA, the CDR3 is TGTGCCAGCAGTTTAAACAGGAGAGACACTGAAGCTTTCTTT.